The 15 T cell receptor beta chains below were found in one sample sequenced in a study of T-cell memory formation after mild COVID-19. A single record per CDR3 protein comes from TCRdb applying MiXCR to the 5' RACE reads. The sample lists roughly 560,000 distinct CDR3 sequences; 20% were seen once. Source material: PBMCs or a T cell subset sorted from them (not recorded which). These receptors were collected from an adult woman who had mild COVID-19 (a few samples of this study predate the infection). Cell type and time point are not known.

This clonotype was counted a few times. The chain employs TRBV6-2 or TRBV6-3 and TRBJ2-1, with 9 positions matching TRBD2. Germline trimming cut 5 bases from V and 1 base from J; bases unmatched to any gene: 3. The CDR3 contains 15 residues. Per germline, CDR1 MNHEY and CDR2 SVGEGT. CDR3 DNA sequence: TGTGCCAGCAGTGGACTAGCGATTTCCTACAATGAGCAGTTCTTC. Its translation is CASSGLAISYNEQFF.

The chain employs TRBV15 and TRBJ2-1; D gene ambiguous. V lost 5 bases, J lost 0 bases, and 11 bases lay in between. CDR3 length: 15 residues. Germline V gives CDR1 LNHNV, CDR2 YYDKDF (reference sequence). The CDR3 protein is CATSEARSSYNEQFF. CDR3 nucleotides: TGTGCCACCAGCGAGGCGAGGAGCTCCTACAATGAGCAGTTCTTC.

V and J are TRBV11-2 and TRBJ1-6, with D hard to call. Looked up from germline, CDR1 is SGHAT and CDR2 is FQNNGV. The CDR3 spans 12 residues. The V and J ends lost 5 bases and 10 bases respectively, with 9 bases between them. The chain's CDR3 is CASSPRSSPLHF. CDR3 nucleotide sequence: TGTGCCAGCAGCCCCCGGAGCTCACCCCTCCACTTT.

This clonotype was recorded many times. This chain uses TRBV18 with TRBJ2-7, with TRBD1 matching over 7 bases. V was clipped by 8 bases and J by 2 bases; unmatched bases: 6. The CDR3 covers 13 residues. The germline CDR1 and CDR2 sequences are KGHSH and LQKENI. The CDR3 DNA sequence: TGTGCCAGCAGCCAAGGGACAGCCTACGAGCAGTACTTC. Translated: CASSQGTAYEQYF.

The chain recombines TRBV6-1 with TRBJ1-1; possible D gene TRBD1, 5 bases. The germline V gene has CDR1 MNHNS and CDR2 SASEGT. V was pared by 5 bases and J by 9 bases, with 19 bases between. CDR3 length: 14 residues. CDR3 nucleotide sequence: TGTGCCAGCAGTCCCTCTTCATGGAAGGGACAAGCTTTCTTT. It codes for CASSPSSWKGQAFF.

There are a few counts of this clonotype. This sequence joins TRBV13 and TRBJ2-3; 10 nucleotides agree with TRBD2. Trimming took 1 base from V and 5 from J; bases not matched to a gene: 3. Germline CDR1 is PRHDT and CDR2 is FYEKMQ (reference sequence). The CDR3 runs 15 residues. CDR3 protein: CASSLVLAGVDTQYF. CDR3 in DNA: TGTGCCAGCAGCTTAGTCCTAGCGGGAGTAGATACGCAGTATTTT.

In this sample, this clonotype turned up a few times. The chain joins TRBV27 to TRBJ1-2; D gene ambiguous. Trimming left V 5 bases short and J 3 bases short, with 16 bases between. The CDR3 contains 15 residues. Germline lookup yields CDR1 MNHEY and CDR2 SMNVEV (reference sequence). CDR3 in amino acids: CASSQPPLTDYGYTF. The CDR3 coding sequence is TGTGCCAGCAGTCAGCCCCCCCTGACGGACTATGGCTACACCTTC.

This clonotype turned up a few times. This chain connects TRBV30 to TRBJ2-3, with TRBD2 matching over 8 bases. With V trimmed by 4 bases and J by 3 bases, 3 bases remained unmatched. This CDR3 is 13 amino acids long. The germline CDR1 and CDR2 sequences are GTSNPN and SVGIG (reference sequence). The CDR3 DNA is TGTGCCTGGACAAGCGGGGGAACAGATACGCAGTATTTT. Translated, it gives CAWTSGGTDTQYF.

The chain carries TRBV3-1 and TRBJ1-1; D gene uncertain. Germline loops: CDR1 LGHDT, CDR2 YNNKEL (reference sequence). V gave up 0 bases and J gave up 11 bases, with 10 bases separating them. This CDR3 has 12 amino acids. The DNA for the CDR3 is TGTGCCAGCAGCCAAGACGAGGGCACGGCTTTCTTT. It translates to CASSQDEGTAFF.

The rearrangement uses TRBV20-1 and TRBJ2-7; no clear D gene. The germline V and J ends were trimmed by 1 base and 4 bases, with 8 bases remaining between them. This CDR3 is built from 12 residues. Germline CDR1 reads DFQATT; CDR2 reads SNEGSKA (reference sequence). In DNA, the CDR3 is TGCAGTGCTAGAGCTCAAGAATACGAGCAGTACTTC. Translated, it gives CSARAQEYEQYF.

The V and J genes are TRBV5-1 and TRBJ2-7; 7 nucleotides match TRBD1. There are 14 residues in the CDR3. Germline V gives CDR1 SGHRS, CDR2 YFSETQ. J gave up 2 bases and V 2 bases, and 4 bases lay outside the gene matches. The CDR3 spells CASSFGTDTYEQYF. The CDR3, as DNA: TGCGCCAGCAGCTTCGGGACAGATACCTACGAGCAGTACTTC.

This rearrangement joins TRBV18 to TRBJ2-5, with D possibly matching TRBD1 (6 bases). The germline V gene encodes CDR1 KGHSH and CDR2 LQKENI. This CDR3 has 16 amino acids. V was cut by 4 bases and J by 4 bases, with 19 bases left in between. CDR3 residues: CASSRPQPTGAETQYF. The CDR3 DNA reads as TGTGCCAGCTCACGTCCCCAGCCGACAGGTGCAGAGACCCAGTACTTC.

V usage is TRBV12-3 or TRBV12-4 and J usage is TRBJ1-1; maybe TRBD1 (5 bases). V was trimmed by 5 bases and J by 3 bases, leaving 13 bases between them. The CDR3 runs 14 residues. CDR3 in DNA: TGTGCCAGCAGTGCTGGGGGGTTGGACACTGAAGCTTTCTTT. It translates to CASSAGGLDTEAFF.

The rearrangement joins TRBV5-8 to TRBJ2-5, with 7 positions matching TRBD2. The V gene end was trimmed by 1 base and the J gene end by 7 bases; junction bases not matched to a gene: 7. The length of the CDR3 is 14 residues. Germline CDR1 and CDR2: SGHTS and YDEGEE. For the CDR3, the DNA is TGTGCCAGCAGCTTGCGGCTAGCGGTTCGGACCCAGTACTTC. Residues: CASSLRLAVRTQYF. The full variable domain, its missing parts supplied by reference TRBV5-8 and TRBJ2-5, is EAGVTQSPTHLIKTRGQQATLRCSPISGHTSVYWYQQALGLGLQFLLWYDEGEERNRGNFPPRFSGRQFPNYSSELNVNALELEDSALYLCASSLRLAVRTQYFGPGTRLLVL.

The V call is TRBV12-3 or TRBV12-4, the J call TRBJ1-2, with TRBD1 identical over 12 bases. The CDR3 consists of 15 residues. Trimming at V came to 2 bases and at J to 6 bases, leaving 4 bases not matched to a gene. In DNA form, the CDR3 reads TGTGCCAGCAGTTTATTGGGACAGGGGGCTCATGGCTACACCTTC. This codes for CASSLLGQGAHGYTF.